This entry lists 13 T cell receptor beta chains sequenced from one sample in a study of T cell responses to AZD1222 COVID-19 vaccine. Clones were sequenced by immunoSEQ multiplex PCR, and TCRdb holds only the in-frame ones, with some missing. The table lists 100,000 to 150,000 clones, about 90% of them singletons, with about 10% in the top ten. Sequences were derived from peripheral blood, sampled on day 0 of AZD1222 vaccination. The receptors stem from an adult in good health.

The chain links TRBV6-2 or TRBV6-3 to TRBJ2-7; possible D gene TRBD2, 6 bases. Germline V CDR1 and CDR2: MNHEY, SVGEGT. Trimming took 4 bases from V and 5 from J, leaving 12 bases between them. The CDR3 sequence is 13 residues long. The CDR3 reads CASSSGEDHEQYF. In DNA form, the CDR3 reads TGTGCCAGCAGTTCGGGGGAAGACCACGAGCAGTACTTC.

This chain uses TRBV12-5 with TRBJ1-1; D might be TRBD1 (6 bases). The CDR3 sequence is 15 residues long. Germline CDR1 and CDR2: LGHNT and FRNRAP. The germline V and J ends were trimmed by 3 bases and 1 base, with 12 bases remaining between them. CDR3 nucleotides: TGTGCTAGTGGTTTCGGGGGGCTTGGGAACACTGAAGCTTTCTTT. It encodes CASGFGGLGNTEAFF.

V and J are TRBV7-8 and TRBJ1-5; 11 bases map to TRBD1. CDR3 length: 16 residues. Germline CDR1 SGHVS, CDR2 FQNEAQ. V was pared by 5 bases and J by 6 bases, with 9 bases of the junction left unmatched. The CDR3, as DNA: TGTGCCAGCAGCGCCGCCGGACAGGGGGCAAGTCAGCCCCAGCATTTT. This sequence encodes CASSAAGQGASQPQHF.

The chain couples TRBV3-1 (or the pseudogene TRBV3-2) to TRBJ2-3, with 9 bases fitting TRBD2. V lost 6 bases to trimming and J lost 5 bases; unmatched junction nucleotides: 3. This CDR3 is 13 amino acids long. Per the germline V gene, CDR1 is LGHDT and CDR2 is YNNKEL (reference sequence). The DNA of the CDR3 is TGTGCCAGCAGTCAGCGGGGGGAAGATACGCAGTATTTT. Translation gives CASSQRGEDTQYF.

J is TRBJ1-1 and V is TRBV6-6, with D perhaps matching TRBD1 (6 bases). Germline V gene data show CDR1 as MNHNY and CDR2 as SVGAGI (reference sequence). Trimming shortened V by 0 bases and J by 0 bases, and 8 bases separated the two germline ends. This CDR3 has 15 residues. CDR3 protein: CASSYSRGMNTEAFF. In DNA form, the CDR3 reads TGTGCCAGCAGTTACTCGAGGGGGATGAACACTGAAGCTTTCTTT.

V gene TRBV5-6 combines with J gene TRBJ1-1; D may be TRBD1 (5 bases). Germline-derived CDR1 and CDR2 are SGHDT and YYEEEE. Between the trimmed V and J ends, which lost 4 bases and 5 bases, there was a span of 12 bases. The CDR3 length is 13 residues. The CDR3 here is CASSPAGRTEAFF. CDR3 DNA: TGTGCCAGCAGCCCGGCAGGGAGAACTGAAGCTTTCTTT.

CDR3 loop: CASRVGVPGNTIYF. CDR3 DNA sequence: TGTGCCAGCAGGGTGGGAGTTCCTGGAAACACCATATATTTT. J is TRBJ1-3 and V is TRBV7-2; D is undetermined. The CDR3 is made up of 14 amino acids. CDR1 is SGHTA, CDR2 FQGNSA, per germline. V lost 6 bases and J lost 2, with 11 bases in between. The full variable domain, rest sourced from reference TRBV7-2 and TRBJ1-3, is GAGVSQSPSNKVTEKGKDVELRCDPISGHTALYWYRQSLGQGLEFLIYFQGNSAPDKSGLPSDRFSAERTGGSVSTLTIQRTQQEDSAVYLCASRVGVPGNTIYFGEGSWLTVV.

The chain couples TRBV5-4 to TRBJ1-3, with D unclear. The CDR3 spans 14 residues. The V gene's germline CDR1 is SGHNT and CDR2 YYREEE (reference sequence). V was pared by 3 bases and J by 4 bases, with 11 bases between. The CDR3 sequence: CASSSQGSGNTIYF. The CDR3 DNA follows: TGTGCCAGCAGCTCCCAAGGGTCAGGAAACACCATATATTTT.

The CDR3 loop is CSVKSTDTQYF. The CDR3 DNA reads TGCAGCGTTAAGAGCACAGATACGCAGTATTTT. The genes are TRBV29-1 and TRBJ2-3; D is unclear. Trimming left V 5 bases short and J 0 bases short, with 3 bases between. This CDR3 region has 11 residues. Germline assignment: CDR1 SQVTM and CDR2 ANQGSEA.

This chain links TRBV5-1 with TRBJ2-6; TRBD2 agrees at 10 bases. CDR1 is SGHRS, CDR2 YFSETQ, per germline. The CDR3 totals 18 residues. Trimming at V came to 4 bases and at J to 3 bases, leaving 10 bases not matched to a gene. DNA for the CDR3: TGCGCCAGCAGCGCGGGGAGCGGGGGGGCCTTTGGGGCCAACGTCCTGACTTTC. Translating it yields CASSAGSGGAFGANVLTF.

The table lists this clone with a count of one. The gene calls are TRBV6-4 and TRBJ2-2; D gene uncertain. Germline CDR1 reads MRHNA; CDR2 reads SNTAGT. The germline V and J ends were trimmed by 7 bases and 0 bases, with 9 bases remaining between them. CDR3 size: 14 residues. This chain's CDR3 is CASKPQTNTGELFF. CDR3 in DNA: TGTGCCAGCAAGCCCCAAACGAACACCGGGGAGCTGTTTTTT.

This clone was recorded only once. This chain joins TRBV7-9 and TRBJ2-5; 7 bases align to TRBD2. The germline gives CDR1 SEHNR, CDR2 FQNEAQ (reference sequence). The junction had 6 bases not matched to a gene; V was cut back by 1 base and J by 4 bases. The CDR3 runs to 15 residues. The CDR3 sequence: CASSLVAGSGETQYF. In DNA form, the CDR3 reads TGTGCCAGCAGCTTAGTAGCGGGTTCGGGAGAGACCCAGTACTTC.

The chain is built from TRBV28 and TRBJ1-5; maybe TRBD1 (6 bases). This CDR3 has 18 amino acids. Germline V gene lookup returns CDR1 MDHEN and CDR2 SYDVKM. The V end lost 5 bases, the J end lost 4 bases, and 24 bases lay between the germline ends. The CDR3 spells CASSALRGGGGSNQPQHF. Written as DNA, the CDR3 is TGTGCCAGCAGTGCTTTAAGGGGGGGCGGTGGTTCAAATCAGCCCCAGCATTTT.